Listed below are T cell receptor beta chains from one sample, sequenced in a study of T cell changes during pregnancy in multiple sclerosis. Here immunoSEQ multiplex PCR was the method, and the copy in TCRdb shows in-frame clones only, minus some. Found here are approximately 60,000 clones, around nine tenths of them singletons; the top ten hold 0.65% to 1%. This specimen consisted of peripheral blood, obtained before pregnancy. The receptors were gathered from a female donor with multiple sclerosis, enrolled in a pregnancy study. Each CDR3 is given with its conserved first and last residue. D genes are given only for firm matches. The size of a clone is reported for some rows only, either as once, few or many, or as a class for expanded clones.

>NA|NA|TRBV11-3|16|TRBJ1-1
TGTGCCAGCAGCTTAGGTCGACAGGACATGAACACTGAAGCTTTCTTT
CASSLGRQDMNTEAFF
>TRBD2|NA|TRBV7-2|15|TRBJ2-7
TGTGCCAGCAGCTTAGTTGCGGGGGAAGGTCACGAGCAGTACTTC
CASSLVAGEGHEQYF
>TRBD1|NA|TRBV6-5|13|TRBJ1-2
TGTGCCAGCGTGGAGACAGGGACTTATGGCTACACCTTC
CASVETGTYGYTF
>TRBD1|NA|TRBV7-6|13|TRBJ2-5
TGTGCCAGCAGCCAGGGGGACACGGGGACCCAGTACTTC
CASSQGDTGTQYF
>TRBD1|NA|TRBV15|16|TRBJ2-1
TGTGCCACCAGCAGAGATCCGACAGGGGCCTACAATGAGCAGTTCTTC
CATSRDPTGAYNEQFF
>NA|NA|TRBV15|15|TRBJ1-5
TGTGCCACCAGCAGGGCGGTTTTGAGCAATCAGCCCCAGCATTTT
CATSRAVLSNQPQHF
>TRBD1|NA|TRBV4-1|16|TRBJ2-7
TGCGCCAGCAGCCAAGAGCCTTATGACAGGGGCGACGAGCAGTACTTC
CASSQEPYDRGDEQYF
>TRBD1|once|TRBV19|15|TRBJ1-1
TGTGCCAGTAGTTTCGGGACAGGGGGCTACACTGAAGCTTTCTTT
CASSFGTGGYTEAFF
>NA|NA|TRBV5-1|16|TRBJ2-3
TGCGCCAGCAGCTTGGGGACTCGACCTTCCACAGATACGCAGTATTTT
CASSLGTRPSTDTQYF
>TRBD1|NA|TRBV4-3|15|TRBJ2-7
TGCGCCAGCAGCCCCAGACAGGGGCGAGGTTACGAGCAGTACTTC
CASSPRQGRGYEQYF
>NA|NA|TRBV12-5|16|TRBJ2-2
TGTGCTAGTGGTTTGGGGCTAGCGACGAACACCGGGGAGCTGTTTTTT
CASGLGLATNTGELFF
>NA|once|TRBV7-2|15|TRBJ1-5
TGTGCCAGCAGCTTAGCGCAGGGGCCCAATCAGCCCCAGCATTTT
CASSLAQGPNQPQHF
>NA|NA|TRBV7-2|15|TRBJ2-2
TGTGCCAGCAGCTTTCCCTTAGGGGCCACCGGGGAGCTGTTTTTT
CASSFPLGATGELFF
>NA|once|TRBV7-2|14|TRBJ1-2
TGTGCCAGCAGCTTATTGAGGGAAGGGCATGGCTACACCTTC
CASSLLREGHGYTF
>TRBD1|NA|TRBV14|15|TRBJ2-1
TGTGCCAGCAGCCAAGAACAGGGGGCGTTGGATGAGCAGTTCTTC
CASSQEQGALDEQFF
>TRBD1|NA|TRBV25-1|13|TRBJ1-1
TGTGCCAGCAGTGAACGGGGACAGGCTGAAGCTTTCTTT
CASSERGQAEAFF
>NA|NA|TRBV5-8|14|TRBJ2-3
TGTGCCAGCAGCTTGGGTCAGGGCCCAGATACGCAGTATTTT
CASSLGQGPDTQYF
>TRBD2|once|TRBV19|16|TRBJ2-1
TGTGCCAGTAGTATCAGGGCGGGGGGCCCATACAATGAGCAGTTCTTC
CASSIRAGGPYNEQFF
>TRBD2|NA|TRBV5-1|16|TRBJ2-1
TGCGCCAGCAGTCAGATGGCACGGGGGGGGTCGGATGAGCAGTTCTTC
CASSQMARGGSDEQFF
>NA|NA|TRBV30|17|TRBJ2-1
TGTGCCTGGAGTTGGGGCGGGGGCCTTAGCTCCTACAATGAGCAGTTCTTC
CAWSWGGGLSSYNEQFF
>NA|NA|TRBV27|14|TRBJ1-6
TGTGCCAGCAGTTTGTCAGATTATAATTCACCCCTCCACTTT
CASSLSDYNSPLHF
>NA|NA|TRBV5-1|14|TRBJ2-1
TGCGCCAGCAGCTTGGCCACAGACATCGATGAGCAGTTCTTC
CASSLATDIDEQFF
>NA|NA|TRBV10-3|15|TRBJ1-3
TGTGCCATCAGGCGGGGAGTTAACTCTGGAAACACCATATATTTT
CAIRRGVNSGNTIYF
>NA|NA|TRBV27|15|TRBJ1-5
TGTGCCAGCAGTTTAGGTAGGGGACTGTATCAGCCCCAGCATTTT
CASSLGRGLYQPQHF
>NA|NA|TRBV2|16|TRBJ2-2
TGTGCCAGCAGTGAAACGGGACTGCTTTTGACCGGGGAGCTGTTTTTT
CASSETGLLLTGELFF
>NA|NA|TRBV7-2|14|TRBJ2-3
TGTGCCAGCAGCTCCTCGACTCTGACAGATACGCAGTATTTT
CASSSSTLTDTQYF
>TRBD2|NA|TRBV4-2|16|TRBJ2-1
TGTGCCAGCAGCCAAGATTGGGAGCGGGGGGGCGATGAGCAGTTCTTC
CASSQDWERGGDEQFF
>TRBD1|NA|TRBV10-1|17|TRBJ1-1
TGCGCCAGCAGTCCTGTATCTCAGGGACAGGGGATTTGTGTAACTTTCTTT
CASSPVSQGQGICVTFF
>TRBD1|NA|TRBV5-1|16|TRBJ1-2
TGCGCCAGCCATACCGGGACAGGGGGCATTAACTATGGCTACACCTTC
CASHTGTGGINYGYTF
>NA|few|TRBV25-1|11|TRBJ1-1
TGTGCCACCGTTATGAACACTGAAGCTTTCTTT
CATVMNTEAFF